These 24 T cell receptor beta chains were sequenced from one sample in a study of blood T cell repertoires in COVID-19 (TCRdb year 2020). To prepare the library, the immunoSEQ multiplex PCR assay was applied. In its TCRdb copy, this immuneACCESS table keeps in-frame sequences only and misses some clones. Where compared with another copy, unresolved V genes explain less than half of these, and the others have no known cause. The sample yields 150,000 to 200,000 clones; 88% were counted once. In total, the top ten clones hold 3.5% to 5% of the sample. The sequencing input was peripheral blood. The receptors were gathered from a woman aged 30 to 39 with acute or convalescent COVID-19.

The J gene is TRBJ2-5, the V gene TRBV6-5; 8 bases are shared with TRBD2. Trimming cost V 0 bases and J 2 bases; bases outside gene matches: 2. CDR1 and CDR2 (germline): MNHEY, SVGAGI. The length of the CDR3 is 15 residues. CDR3 DNA sequence: TGTGCCAGCAGTTACTCCGTAGCGGGACAAGAGACCCAGTACTTC. Amino acids: CASSYSVAGQETQYF.

The genes are TRBV4-2 and TRBJ2-4; 10 bases are shared with TRBD2. CDR1 is LGHNA, CDR2 YNFKEQ, per germline. The CDR3 consists of 17 residues. V shed 0 bases and J 2 bases; nucleotides not matched to a gene: 4. CDR3 residues: CASSQDLGLASKNIQYF. CDR3 bases: TGTGCCAGCAGCCAAGACCTGGGACTAGCGTCCAAAAACATTCAGTACTTC.

The V and J genes are TRBV2 and TRBJ2-2; no reliable D call. CDR1 and CDR2 from the germline V gene are SNHLY and FYNNEI. This CDR3 spans 14 amino acids. V lost 2 bases to trimming and J lost 4 bases, with 8 bases between them. DNA of the CDR3: TGTGCCAGCAGTGAAATACGCGGCACCGGGGAGCTGTTTTTT. It encodes CASSEIRGTGELFF.

The chain links TRBV28 to TRBJ1-2; a possible D gene is TRBD1 (5 bases). In germline, CDR1 is MDHEN, CDR2 SYDVKM. Trimming took off 7 bases at V and 2 bases at J, with 14 bases between the two ends. The CDR3 runs 14 residues. CDR3 protein: CASTWGGTNYGYTF. CDR3 coding DNA: TGTGCCAGCACCTGGGGGGGGACCAACTATGGCTACACCTTC.

The V and J genes are TRBV2 and TRBJ1-3; D might be TRBD1 (5 bases). This CDR3 spans 16 amino acids. V lost 7 bases and J 0 bases, leaving 16 bases between the germline ends. CDR1 and CDR2 (germline): SNHLY, FYNNEI. The CDR3 nucleotides read TGTGCCAGCACCCGGGGGGTAAGGAACTCTGGAAACACCATATATTTT. Residues: CASTRGVRNSGNTIYF.

V and J are TRBV7-9 and TRBJ1-1; D remains ambiguous. CDR3 length: 15 residues. V shed 5 bases and J shed 4 bases, with 17 bases lying between them. The germline V gene has CDR1 SEHNR and CDR2 FQNEAQ (reference sequence). CDR3 sequence reads: CASSPNSGESTEAFF. The CDR3 region has the DNA TGTGCCAGCAGCCCGAACTCTGGGGAGAGCACTGAAGCTTTCTTT. Full variable domain (outside the CDR3, taken from reference TRBV7-9 and TRBJ1-1): DTGVSQNPRHKITKRGQNVTFRCDPISEHNRLYWYRQTLGQGPEFLTYFQNEAQLEKSRLLSDRFSAERPKGSFSTLEIQRTEQGDSAMYLCASSPNSGESTEAFFGQGTRLTVV.

The V call is TRBV6-6, the J call TRBJ1-4, with TRBD1 as a possible D gene (6 bases). The ends were cut back, 2 bases at V and 11 bases at J, with 15 bases in the middle. This CDR3 has 14 amino acids. Per the germline V gene, CDR1 is MNHNY and CDR2 is SVGAGI (reference sequence). The CDR3 nucleotides read TGTGCCAGCAGTTACCCTCGACAGGAAACCAAACTGTTTTTT. Translating gives CASSYPRQETKLFF.

The chain recombines TRBV6-5 with TRBJ1-2; perhaps TRBD1 as D (5 bases). From germline, CDR1 is MNHEY and CDR2 SVGAGI. The CDR3 totals 12 residues. V was clipped by 11 bases and J by 0 bases, with 10 bases between them. CDR3 in DNA: TGTGCCGTAGGGGAAACTAACTATGGCTACACCTTC. Protein sequence: CAVGETNYGYTF.

V usage is TRBV27 and J usage is TRBJ2-1; 9 nucleotides match TRBD1. Per the germline V gene, CDR1 is MNHEY and CDR2 is SMNVEV (reference sequence). There are 15 residues in the CDR3. The J segment lost 6 bases and the V segment lost 5 bases, leaving 8 bases of the junction unmatched. The CDR3 sequence is CASSPKDRGGNEQFF. The CDR3 coding sequence is TGTGCCAGCAGTCCCAAGGACAGGGGTGGCAATGAGCAGTTCTTC.

The CDR3 is CASSLVSGANVLTF. CDR3 coding DNA: TGCGCCAGCAGCCTAGTCTCCGGGGCCAACGTCCTGACTTTC. This sequence joins TRBV5-1 and TRBJ2-6; D not certain. Germline CDR1 SGHRS, CDR2 YFSETQ. Trimming removed 4 bases at V and 4 bases at J, with 9 bases between. CDR3 length: 14 residues. Complete variable domain (other parts from reference TRBV5-1 and TRBJ2-6): KAGVTQTPRYLIKTRGQQVTLSCSPISGHRSVSWYQQTPGQGLQFLFEYFSETQRNKGNFPGRFSGRQFSNSRSEMNVSTLELGDSALYLCASSLVSGANVLTFGAGSRLTVL.

The CDR3 protein is CASSLQVENTEAFF. The CDR3 DNA follows: TGCGCCAGCAGCTTACAGGTGGAGAACACTGAAGCTTTCTTT. The rearrangement links TRBV5-1 to TRBJ1-1; TRBD1 is a possible D gene (5 bases). Germline V lookup: CDR1 SGHRS, CDR2 YFSETQ. The CDR3 is made up of 14 amino acids. V dropped 2 bases and J dropped 1 base, with 9 bases sitting between them.

The chain recombines TRBV27 with TRBJ2-5; D is unresolved. Trimming removed 3 bases from V and 4 bases from J, with 12 bases in between. Germline V lookup: CDR1 MNHEY, CDR2 SMNVEV (reference sequence). The CDR3 is 14 residues long. Here the CDR3 reads CASSFSSRGETQYF. CDR3 nucleotide sequence: TGTGCCAGCAGTTTTAGTAGTCGAGGAGAGACCCAGTACTTC.

This rearrangement joins TRBV2 to TRBJ2-1; the match to TRBD2 covers 7 bases. J was trimmed by 0 bases and V by 7 bases; bases with no gene match: 6. CDR3 length: 15 residues. Germline V gene data show CDR1 as SNHLY and CDR2 as FYNNEI. The CDR3 DNA is TGTGCCAGCAAGACGAGCGGGACCTCCTACAATGAGCAGTTCTTC. Its protein product is CASKTSGTSYNEQFF. The complete variable domain, with remaining parts taken from reference TRBV2 and TRBJ2-1, reads EPEVTQTPSHQVTQMGQEVILRCVPISNHLYFYWYRQILGQKVEFLVSFYNNEISEKSEIFDDQFSVERPDGSNFTLKIRSTKLEDSAMYFCASKTSGTSYNEQFFGPGTRLTVL.

The V call is TRBV24-1, the J call TRBJ1-1; 7 nucleotides match TRBD1. V lost 2 bases and J lost 5; bases outside the gene matches: 1. The CDR3 spans 13 residues. Germline CDR1 KGHDR, CDR2 SFDVKD. The CDR3, as DNA: TGTGCCACCAGTGATTCCAGGGGGACTGAAGCTTTCTTT. Protein product: CATSDSRGTEAFF.

The chain is built from TRBV18 and TRBJ2-3, with no clear D. Germline lookup yields CDR1 KGHSH and CDR2 LQKENI. This CDR3 comprises 13 residues. Trimming removed 3 bases at V and 10 bases at J, with 14 bases between. The CDR3 DNA follows: TGTGCCAGCTCACCCCTAATTCCGTCTCCGCAGTATTTT. It encodes CASSPLIPSPQYF.

The rearrangement links TRBV28 to TRBJ2-7; 8 bases map to TRBD1. V shed 7 bases, J shed 6 bases, and the junction held 5 bases outside the gene matches. The CDR3 length is 12 residues. Germline V CDR1 and CDR2: MDHEN, SYDVKM. The CDR3 loop is CASISGTGEQYF. Written as DNA, the CDR3 is TGTGCCAGCATATCGGGGACAGGCGAGCAGTACTTC.

In its sample, this clone was seen once. The rearrangement joins TRBV7-2 to TRBJ2-7, with D perhaps matching TRBD2 (5 bases). The V end was cut by 5 bases, the J end by 4 bases, with 18 bases between. The CDR3 extends over 15 amino acids. Germline assignment: CDR1 SGHTA and CDR2 FQGNSA. CDR3 amino acids: CASSSRASRAYEQYF. The CDR3 coding sequence is TGTGCCAGCAGCAGCCGGGCCTCGAGGGCATACGAGCAGTACTTC.

The chain joins TRBV7-9 to TRBJ2-2; 9 nucleotides match TRBD2. The CDR3 extends over 15 amino acids. Germline values: CDR1 SEHNR, CDR2 FQNEAQ (reference sequence). The V segment lost 3 bases and the J segment 7 bases; nucleotides outside the gene matches: 6. CDR3 loop: CASSLGGRAYGELFF. CDR3 sequence (DNA): TGTGCCAGCAGCTTGGGCGGGAGGGCCTACGGGGAGCTGTTTTTT.

CDR3 DNA sequence: TGTGCCAGCAGTGAACGGGGGAGGGACTCTGGAAACACCATATATTTT. Translated: CASSERGRDSGNTIYF. V is TRBV6-1 and J is TRBJ1-3, with D possibly TRBD1 on 5 matching bases. The CDR3 is 16 amino acids. Germline lookup yields CDR1 MNHNS and CDR2 SASEGT. V lost 2 bases and J lost 0, with 11 bases in between.

The V gene is TRBV12-3 or TRBV12-4, the J gene TRBJ2-3; D is undetermined. V shed 8 bases and J shed 0 bases, with 6 bases lying between them. The CDR3 covers 12 residues. The CDR3: CASEASTDTQYF. The CDR3 DNA reads as TGTGCCAGCGAGGCTAGCACAGATACGCAGTATTTT.

CDR3 protein: CASSPRGQPTGELFF. The CDR3 DNA reads TGTGCCAGCTCACCGAGGGGACAGCCAACCGGGGAGCTGTTTTTT. This chain uses TRBV18 with TRBJ2-2; 7 positions agree with TRBD1. The J segment lost 5 bases and the V segment lost 3 bases, leaving 6 bases of the junction unmatched. CDR1 and CDR2 (germline): KGHSH, LQKENI. There are 15 residues in the CDR3. Looking up the rest from reference TRBV18 and TRBJ2-2 gives the full variable domain: NAGVMQNPRHLVRRRGQEARLRCSPMKGHSHVYWYRQLPEEGLKFMVYLQKENIIDESGMPKERFSAEFPKEGPSILRIQQVVRGDSAAYFCASSPRGQPTGELFFGEGSRLTVL.

The V and J genes are TRBV19 and TRBJ1-5; 8 bases map to TRBD1. Germline trimming cut 5 bases from V and 7 bases from J; bases unmatched to any gene: 7. This CDR3 is 14 amino acids long. Germline assignment: CDR1 LNHDA and CDR2 SQIVND (reference sequence). This CDR3 reads CASSFGQGGQPQHF. DNA for the CDR3: TGTGCCAGTAGTTTTGGACAGGGAGGACAGCCCCAGCATTTT. Variable domain in full (rest from reference TRBV19 and TRBJ1-5): DGGITQSPKYLFRKEGQNVTLSCEQNLNHDAMYWYRQDPGQGLRLIYYSQIVNDFQKGDIAEGYSVSREKKESFPLTVTSAQKNPTAFYLCASSFGQGGQPQHFGDGTRLSIL.

The V and J genes are TRBV7-9 and TRBJ1-4, with D possibly being TRBD1 (6 bases). The CDR3 sequence is 13 residues long. CDR1 and CDR2 from the germline V gene are SEHNR and FQNEAQ (reference sequence). Trimming removed 5 bases at V and 8 bases at J, with 12 bases between. CDR3 amino acids: CASSRDMGEKLFF. The CDR3 region has the DNA TGTGCCAGCAGCCGGGACATGGGGGAAAAACTGTTTTTT.

This CDR3 is CASSPNREESEQFF. The DNA of the CDR3 is TGTGCCAGCTCACCCAACCGAGAAGAGAGTGAGCAGTTCTTC. The J gene is TRBJ2-1, the V gene TRBV18; unclear D gene. V dropped 3 bases and J dropped 9 bases, with 15 bases sitting between them. This CDR3 contains 14 residues. Germline CDR1 KGHSH, CDR2 LQKENI. The full variable domain, with the rest looked up from reference TRBV18 and TRBJ2-1, is NAGVMQNPRHLVRRRGQEARLRCSPMKGHSHVYWYRQLPEEGLKFMVYLQKENIIDESGMPKERFSAEFPKEGPSILRIQQVVRGDSAAYFCASSPNREESEQFFGPGTRLTVL.